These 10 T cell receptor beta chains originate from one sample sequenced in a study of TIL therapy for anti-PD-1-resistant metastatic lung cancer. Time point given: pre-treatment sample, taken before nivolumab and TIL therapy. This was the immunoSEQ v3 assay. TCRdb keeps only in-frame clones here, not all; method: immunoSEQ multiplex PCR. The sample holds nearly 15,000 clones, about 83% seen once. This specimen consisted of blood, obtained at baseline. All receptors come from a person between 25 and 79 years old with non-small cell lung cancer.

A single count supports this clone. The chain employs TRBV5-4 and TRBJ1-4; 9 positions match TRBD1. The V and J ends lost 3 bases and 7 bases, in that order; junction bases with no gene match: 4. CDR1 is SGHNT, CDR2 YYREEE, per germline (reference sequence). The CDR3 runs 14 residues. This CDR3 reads CASSSGTGSEKLFF. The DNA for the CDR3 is TGTGCCAGCAGCTCTGGGACAGGGAGTGAAAAACTGTTTTTT.

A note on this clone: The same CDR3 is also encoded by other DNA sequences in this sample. The CDR3, as DNA: TGTGCCAGCAGCTCCGAAGGTAAGGACGGGGCGCTGCCTTTCTTT. As protein: CASSSEGKDGALPFF. The rearrangement uses TRBV7-9 and TRBJ1-1, with D tentatively TRBD1 (5 bases). This CDR3 region has 15 residues. Looked up from germline, CDR1 is SEHNR and CDR2 is FQNEAQ (reference sequence). Trimming shortened V by 4 bases and J by 12 bases, and 24 bases separated the two germline ends.

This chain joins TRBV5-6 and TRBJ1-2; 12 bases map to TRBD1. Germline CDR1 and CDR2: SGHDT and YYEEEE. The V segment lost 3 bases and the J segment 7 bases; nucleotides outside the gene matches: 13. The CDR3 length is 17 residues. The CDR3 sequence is CASSWMGDRGRLSGYTF. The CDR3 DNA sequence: TGTGCCAGCAGCTGGATGGGGGACAGGGGGCGCCTTAGTGGCTACACCTTC.

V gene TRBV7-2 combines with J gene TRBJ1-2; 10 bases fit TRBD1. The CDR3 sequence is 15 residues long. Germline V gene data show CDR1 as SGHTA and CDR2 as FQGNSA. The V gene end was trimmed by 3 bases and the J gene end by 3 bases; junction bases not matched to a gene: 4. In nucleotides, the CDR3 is TGTGCCAGCAGCTTGCGACAGGGGGCAGACTATGGCTACACCTTC. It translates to CASSLRQGADYGYTF.

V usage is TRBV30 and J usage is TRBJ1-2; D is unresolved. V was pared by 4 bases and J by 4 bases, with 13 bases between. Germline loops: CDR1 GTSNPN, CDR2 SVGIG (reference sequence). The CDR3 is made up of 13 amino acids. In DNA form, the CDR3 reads TGTGCCTGGATGGGCTCAAAGGGCTATGGCTACACCTTC. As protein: CAWMGSKGYGYTF.

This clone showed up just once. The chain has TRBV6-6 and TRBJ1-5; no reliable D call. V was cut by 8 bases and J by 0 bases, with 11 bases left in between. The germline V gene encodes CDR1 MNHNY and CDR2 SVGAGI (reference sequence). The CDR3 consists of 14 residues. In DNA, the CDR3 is TGTGCCAGCTATCCGGACGCTAGCAATCAGCCCCAGCATTTT. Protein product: CASYPDASNQPQHF.

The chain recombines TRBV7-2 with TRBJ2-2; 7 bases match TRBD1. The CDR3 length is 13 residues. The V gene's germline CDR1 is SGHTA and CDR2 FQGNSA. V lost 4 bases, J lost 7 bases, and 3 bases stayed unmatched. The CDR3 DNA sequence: TGTGCCAGCAGCTCCGGGACAGTCGGGGAGCTGTTTTTT. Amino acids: CASSSGTVGELFF.

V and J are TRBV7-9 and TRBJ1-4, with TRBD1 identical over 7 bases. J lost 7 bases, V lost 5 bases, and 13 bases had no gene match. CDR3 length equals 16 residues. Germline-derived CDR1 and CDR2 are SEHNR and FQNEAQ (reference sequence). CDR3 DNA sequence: TGTGCCAGCAGCCTTCAGGGGGGCACCTTTAGTGAAAAACTGTTTTTT. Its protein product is CASSLQGGTFSEKLFF. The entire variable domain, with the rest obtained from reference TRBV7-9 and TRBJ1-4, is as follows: DTGVSQNPRHKITKRGQNVTFRCDPISEHNRLYWYRQTLGQGPEFLTYFQNEAQLEKSRLLSDRFSAERPKGSFSTLEIQRTEQGDSAMYLCASSLQGGTFSEKLFFGSGTQLSVL.

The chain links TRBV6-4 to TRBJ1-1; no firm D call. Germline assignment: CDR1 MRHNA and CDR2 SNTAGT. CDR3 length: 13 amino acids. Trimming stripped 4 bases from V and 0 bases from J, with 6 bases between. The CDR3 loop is CASSATLNTEAFF. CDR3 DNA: TGTGCCAGCAGTGCGACACTGAACACTGAAGCTTTCTTT.

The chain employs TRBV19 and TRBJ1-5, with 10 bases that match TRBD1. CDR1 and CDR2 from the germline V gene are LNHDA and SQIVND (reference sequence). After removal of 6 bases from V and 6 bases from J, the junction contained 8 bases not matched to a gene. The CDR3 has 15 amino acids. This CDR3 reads CASSLTGGWSQPQHF. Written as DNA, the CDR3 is TGTGCCAGTAGCCTGACAGGGGGCTGGAGTCAGCCCCAGCATTTT. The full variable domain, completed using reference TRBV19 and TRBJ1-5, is DGGITQSPKYLFRKEGQNVTLSCEQNLNHDAMYWYRQDPGQGLRLIYYSQIVNDFQKGDIAEGYSVSREKKESFPLTVTSAQKNPTAFYLCASSLTGGWSQPQHFGDGTRLSIL.